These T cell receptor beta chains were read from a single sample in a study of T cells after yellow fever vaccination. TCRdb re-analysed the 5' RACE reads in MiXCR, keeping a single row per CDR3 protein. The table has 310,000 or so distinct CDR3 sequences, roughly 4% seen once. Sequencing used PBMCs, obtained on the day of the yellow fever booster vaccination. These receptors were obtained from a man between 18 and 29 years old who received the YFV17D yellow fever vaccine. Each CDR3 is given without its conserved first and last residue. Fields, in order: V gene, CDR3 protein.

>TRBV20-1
SAQSQYNEQF
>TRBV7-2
ASSPRGRSGGESYNEQF
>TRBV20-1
SAREAQGYTEAF
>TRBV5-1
ASSFGASYEQY
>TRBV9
ASSASGANTGELF
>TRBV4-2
ASSQDRTNTEAF
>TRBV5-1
ASSKTSGGSKDTQY
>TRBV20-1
SASGGGPDTQY
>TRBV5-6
ASSLGGDVGLGYT
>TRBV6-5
ASSYGTSASYEQY
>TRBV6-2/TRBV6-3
ASRSTGIYGYT
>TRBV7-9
ASSLGQGYHTDTQY
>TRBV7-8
ASSLRRFGGERDIGAQY
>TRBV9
ASSVNPGGSDTQY
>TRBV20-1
SRIRGSSYNEQF
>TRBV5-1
ASSSIQGAWDTGELF
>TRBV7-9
ASSLTGNNQPQH
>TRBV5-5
ASTGLNEQF
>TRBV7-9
ASSLEVGGVRTEAF
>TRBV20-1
SARDGVVKGGRTEAF
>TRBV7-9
AMQGAETQY
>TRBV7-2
ASSRTGGWNSPLH
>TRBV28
ASSPHDRAQETQY
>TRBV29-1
TGLRNTEAF
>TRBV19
ASSMGRNTEAF
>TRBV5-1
ASSLIAGGMADEQF
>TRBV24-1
ATSDRKYGYT
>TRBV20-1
SASSPLGGNQPQH
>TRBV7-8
ASSLDGSGGATGELF
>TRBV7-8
ASISGSSYNSPLH
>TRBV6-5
ASSRTIGGGEQF
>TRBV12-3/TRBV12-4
ASSPSGFGAEAF
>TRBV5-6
ASSFPREPQY
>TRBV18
ASSNGVQETQY
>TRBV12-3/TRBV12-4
ASSSQGPSYEQY
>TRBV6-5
ASSAGHEQY
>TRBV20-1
SATPGKNEKLF
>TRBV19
AVGGPADTQY
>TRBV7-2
AQRGANTGELF
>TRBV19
ASSNRLAEETQY
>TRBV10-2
ASSEPGGGGQTTQY
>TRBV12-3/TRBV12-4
ASSYSGRTLANYGYT
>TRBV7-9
ASSPVGTGLLNEQF
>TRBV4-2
ASSQDPLLLNTEAF
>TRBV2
ASSEGKETQY
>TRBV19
ASSPDSSNSYEQY
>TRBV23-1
ASSPRPNPPHSDTQY
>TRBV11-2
ASSHRQGWGTGELF
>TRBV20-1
SAPTGTLNSPLH
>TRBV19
ASTQSDPGGAF
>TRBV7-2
ASSFAGVDTQY
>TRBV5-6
ASSSKRGRDTQY
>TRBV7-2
ASSSRQGNLF
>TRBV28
ASSSDGQGMNNEQF
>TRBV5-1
ASSFDISAVLGSYNEQF